Listed below are T cell receptor beta chains from one sample, sequenced in a study of cytomegalovirus exposure and HLA in healthy donors. Some clones are missing from TCRdb's copy, which holds only in-frame ones; the method was immunoSEQ multiplex PCR. The sample carries 150,000 to 200,000 clones, 84% recorded once. Sequencing input: PBMCs. The receptors were gathered from a man between 18 and 35 years old in good health and CMV-seronegative. Both conserved end residues are part of each CDR3. The D gene is left open where the match is weak. Rows give clone size only sometimes, using once, few, many, or a class for an expanded clone.

size	V	J	D	DNA	CDR3
once	TRBV5-6	TRBJ2-7	TRBD2	TGTGCCAGCAGCCCAGTCGGGGGTAGCGGGAGGCGGACTTACGAGCAGTACTTC	CASSPVGGSGRRTYEQYF
-	TRBV5-1	TRBJ2-1	TRBD1	TGCGCCAGCAGCTTGGGGACAGGATCGGGCAATGAGCAGTTCTTC	CASSLGTGSGNEQFF
-	TRBV19	TRBJ2-1	TRBD2	TGTGCCAGTAGTATTAGGCTAACTAGCGGAGGGGGGAATGAGCAGTTCTTC	CASSIRLTSGGGNEQFF
-	TRBV19	TRBJ2-2	TRBD1	TGTGCCAGTAGTTCATACGGGACAGCGAACGGGGAGCTGTTTTTT	CASSSYGTANGELFF
-	TRBV5-1	TRBJ1-2	-	TGCGCCAGCAGCTTGGGCGGGGGCGGTAGCTATGGCTACACCTTC	CASSLGGGGSYGYTF
-	TRBV7-2	TRBJ2-1	-	TGTGCCAGCACGCTCTTGGGGGAGGACTACAATGAGCAGTTCTTC	CASTLLGEDYNEQFF
-	TRBV5-1	TRBJ2-7	TRBD2	TGCGCCAGCAGCAGGGGACTAGCGGGACTCTCCTACGAGCAGTACTTC	CASSRGLAGLSYEQYF
-	TRBV2	TRBJ1-1	TRBD1	TGTGCCAGCAGTGCCCGCGGGGGACAGGGGTACACTGAAGCTTTCTTT	CASSARGGQGYTEAFF
-	TRBV4-1	TRBJ1-2	-	TGCGCCAGCAGCCTCTCCCGGACAGAAGACTACACCTTC	CASSLSRTEDYTF
-	TRBV18	TRBJ2-7	-	TGTGCCAGCTCACCACTTGGGGCTGGCTACGAGCAGTACTTC	CASSPLGAGYEQYF
-	TRBV9	TRBJ1-1	-	TGTGCCAGCAGCGTAATGCAGGACACTGAAGCTTTCTTT	CASSVMQDTEAFF
-	TRBV7-9	TRBJ1-5	-	TGTGCCAGCAGCTTGGGGCAGCCGATAGAGCCCCAGCATTTT	CASSLGQPIEPQHF
-	TRBV7-8	TRBJ1-1	TRBD1	TGTGCCAGCAGCCTATACAGGGGGCTCTTCCAGAACACTGAAGCTTTCTTT	CASSLYRGLFQNTEAFF
-	TRBV27	TRBJ2-7	TRBD2	TGTGCCAGCAGTCAGTTGGGACTAGCGACGTACGAGCAGTACTTC	CASSQLGLATYEQYF
-	TRBV19	TRBJ2-7	TRBD1	TGTGCCAGTAGTTCCGGACAGGGGGCCGAGCAGTACTTC	CASSSGQGAEQYF
-	TRBV7-3	TRBJ2-5	-	TGTGCCAGCAGCTTAACTCATGGACAAGTCCGCGAGACCCAGTACTTC	CASSLTHGQVRETQYF
-	TRBV28	TRBJ2-3	-	TGTGCCAGCAGTTCGCAGGACAGAAACACAGATACGCAGTATTTT	CASSSQDRNTDTQYF
-	TRBV28	TRBJ1-1	-	TGTGCCAGCAGTATCAGGGGAACTGAAGCTTTCTTT	CASSIRGTEAFF
-	TRBV7-9	TRBJ2-7	-	TGTTCCAGCAGCGACACCTACGAGCAGTACTTC	CSSSDTYEQYF
-	TRBV20-1	TRBJ2-7	-	TGCAGTGCTAATGGAACCCGCGGGGAGTACTTC	CSANGTRGEYF
-	TRBV4-1	TRBJ2-7	-	TGCGCCAGCAGCCAGGGGGGTGGGTTCTACGAGCAGTACTTC	CASSQGGGFYEQYF
-	TRBV28	TRBJ2-1	-	TGTGCCAGCAGCTCCCCGAGGAGGGGCTCCTACAATGAGCAGTTCTTC	CASSSPRRGSYNEQFF
-	TRBV7-9	TRBJ2-6	TRBD1	TGTGCCAGCAGCTTAAAGGTCGGACAGGGGGCCTCTGGGGCCAACGTCCTGACTTTC	CASSLKVGQGASGANVLTF
-	TRBV7-9	TRBJ1-2	TRBD1	TGTGCCAGCAGATTGGACAGGTTGAGTGGCTACACCTTC	CASRLDRLSGYTF
-	TRBV7-2	TRBJ1-2	-	TGTGCCAGCAGCTTCCGTCTTCCCGGTTTTGGCTATGGCTACACCTTC	CASSFRLPGFGYGYTF
-	TRBV27	TRBJ2-6	-	TGTGCCAGCAGGTTATGGGGGGACGCTGGGGCCAACGTCCTGACTTTC	CASRLWGDAGANVLTF
few	TRBV7-2	TRBJ2-3	TRBD2	TGTGCCAGCAGCTTAGCCAGCGGGAGGACAGATACGCAGTATTTT	CASSLASGRTDTQYF
-	TRBV5-8	TRBJ1-1	TRBD1	TGTGCCAGCAGGTCAGGGGGCGGGGGCACTGAAGCTTTCTTT	CASRSGGGGTEAFF
few	TRBV18	TRBJ1-5	TRBD1	TGTGCCAGCTCGCACGGACAGGGTGAGCCCCAGCATTTT	CASSHGQGEPQHF
few	TRBV11-3	TRBJ2-2	TRBD2	TGTGCCAGCAGCTCAAGACAGTGGACTAGCGAGAACACCGGGGAGCTGTTTTTT	CASSSRQWTSENTGELFF
few	TRBV6-6	TRBJ1-1	-	TGTGCCAGCAGCCTTGGGGCCTTCGCTGAAGCTTTCTTT	CASSLGAFAEAFF
-	TRBV28	TRBJ1-4	-	TGTGCCAGCAGTCTTACGAAGACAGAGATTAATGAAAAACTGTTTTTT	CASSLTKTEINEKLFF
-	TRBV6-1	TRBJ2-7	TRBD1	TGTGCCAGCAGTGAAGGGACAGGGTCATACGAGCAGTACTTC	CASSEGTGSYEQYF
-	TRBV28	TRBJ1-6	TRBD1	TGTGCCAGCAGACCGACAGGGTTTTCTTCACCCCTCCACTTT	CASRPTGFSSPLHF
-	TRBV6-1	TRBJ1-2	TRBD1	TGTGCCAGCACAAACCTAAACAGGGGCGGTGGCTACACCTTC	CASTNLNRGGGYTF
-	TRBV15	TRBJ2-1	-	TGTGCCACCAGCAGAGATCGAAACAGCCACAATGAGCAGTTCTTC	CATSRDRNSHNEQFF
-	TRBV7-2	TRBJ2-5	-	TGTGCCAGCAGCTTAGTCCCGGGGATCCAAGAGGCCCAGTACTTC	CASSLVPGIQEAQYF
-	TRBV6-1	TRBJ2-7	TRBD1	TGTGCCAGCAGTGAACAGGGGGCAACCTACGAGCAGTACTTC	CASSEQGATYEQYF
few	TRBV7-3	TRBJ2-7	TRBD2	TGTGCCAGCAGGTCTAGCGGGGACAGTTACGAGCAGTACTTC	CASRSSGDSYEQYF
-	TRBV10-3	TRBJ2-4	TRBD1	TGTGCCATCAGTGAGTCTCGGAACAGGGGCAAAAACATTCAGTACTTC	CAISESRNRGKNIQYF
-	TRBV28	TRBJ2-1	-	TGTGCCAGCAGTTGGTCGGTGGCGGGCTACAATGAGCAGTTCTTC	CASSWSVAGYNEQFF